The 16 T cell receptor beta chains presented below share a single source sample, sequenced in a study of blood T cells in healthy people across ages. Alongside a J-beta primer mix, a sample-barcoded 5' primer served in a second PCR lasting roughly 6 to 11 cycles. MiXCR was run by TCRdb on the 5' RACE reads, yielding one entry per CDR3 protein. Among about 1,600,000 distinct CDR3 sequences listed, roughly 40% were seen once. Source material: blood. The receptors were gathered from a young woman in good health.

The genes are TRBV7-8 and TRBJ2-1; perhaps TRBD2 as D (5 bases). The germline V gene encodes CDR1 SGHVS and CDR2 FQNEAQ. V lost 4 bases to trimming and J lost 3 bases, with 22 bases between them. The CDR3 is 18 residues long. DNA for the CDR3: TGTGCCAGCAGCTCCCTTCGAACTAGGAGCAGAATCTACAATGAGCAGTTCTTC. Amino acids: CASSSLRTRSRIYNEQFF.

The rearrangement joins TRBV6-1 to TRBJ1-2; D gene unclear. The V end lost 7 bases, the J end lost 4 bases, and 13 bases lay between the germline ends. Germline CDR1 MNHNS, CDR2 SASEGT. CDR3 length equals 13 residues. CDR3 sequence reads: CASKVPGGYGYTF. In DNA, the CDR3 is TGTGCCAGCAAGGTACCAGGAGGCTATGGCTACACCTTC.

This sequence joins TRBV30 and TRBJ2-5; D may be TRBD2 (6 bases). CDR1 and CDR2 from the germline V gene are GTSNPN and SVGIG (reference sequence). This CDR3 has 12 amino acids. V shed 1 base and J shed 5 bases, with 8 bases lying between them. In nucleotides, the CDR3 is TGTGCCTGGAGTGCGGGGGACGAGACCCAGTACTTC. Translated, it gives CAWSAGDETQYF.

This clonotype appeared a single time. The V gene is TRBV25-1, the J gene TRBJ2-7; TRBD1 or TRBD2 may be the D gene (5 bases each). V lost 11 bases and J 0 bases, leaving 11 bases between the germline ends. The CDR3 length is 12 residues. Germline CDR1 MGHDK, CDR2 SYGVNS. The CDR3: CACRGASYEQYF. Here the CDR3 DNA reads TGTGCCTGCCGAGGGGCCTCCTACGAGCAGTACTTC.

Note on this clonotype: Germline and junction disagree at one end, which may indicate a read error. The chain uses TRBV3-1 and TRBJ2-4; TRBD2 matches at 9 bases. The CDR3 has 18 residues. CDR1 LGHDT and CDR2 YNNKEL come from the germline V gene (reference sequence). CDR3 residues: CASSQVKEVAGAANIQYF. The CDR3, as DNA: TGTGCCAGCAGCCAAGTAAAGGAGGTAGCGGGGGCCGCAAACATCCAGTACTTC.

About this clonotype: This may be a read error, as it is one base from a much larger clone. The CDR3 sequence is CVSSYQGTQNYGYTF. CDR3 coding DNA: TGTGTCAGCAGCTACCAGGGCACGCAGAACTATGGCTACACCTTC. The V call is TRBV5-4, the J call TRBJ1-2, with D tentatively TRBD1 (5 bases). Germline assignment: CDR1 SGHNT and CDR2 YYREEE (reference sequence). The CDR3 spans 15 residues.

Concerning this clonotype itself: One end of the junction varies from germline; a read error may be responsible. The chain carries TRBV12-3 or TRBV12-4 and TRBJ1-1; perhaps TRBD1 as D (5 bases). CDR3 length: 15 amino acids. The chain's CDR3 is CASRPGRGMNSEAFF. In nucleotides, the CDR3 is TGTGCCAGCAGACCCGGGAGGGGCATGAACAGTGAAGCTTTCTTT.

This chain uses TRBV12-3 or TRBV12-4 with TRBJ2-4; 8 positions agree with TRBD1. J gave up 3 bases and V 5 bases, and 12 bases lay outside the gene matches. This CDR3 has 17 amino acids. The DNA of the CDR3 is TGTGCCAGCAGTCCACGGCGACAGGGGATGGACAAAAACATTCAGTACTTC. Translated: CASSPRRQGMDKNIQYF.

For this clonotype: A much larger clone sits a single nucleotide away, making a read error possible. The chain joins TRBV9 to TRBJ1-2, with D possibly matching TRBD1 (5 bases). Germline V gene data show CDR1 as SGDLS and CDR2 as YYNGEE. There are 15 residues in the CDR3. Trimming shortened V by 1 base and J by 4 bases, and 14 bases separated the two germline ends. CDR3 coding DNA: TGTGCCAGCAGCGTAATGCCCGGGGGGAGCTATGGCTACACCTTC. Encoded protein: CASSVMPGGSYGYTF.

The chain is built from TRBV28 and TRBJ2-7; TRBD1 aligns across 7 bases. V shed 5 bases and J 1 base; nucleotides not matched to a gene: 8. The CDR3 runs 15 residues. Germline V gene data show CDR1 as MDHEN and CDR2 as SYDVKM. DNA of the CDR3: TGTGCCAGCAGTGGCAGGGGGATTCTTTCCTACGAGCAGTACTTC. The encoded protein is CASSGRGILSYEQYF.

This sequence joins TRBV6-6 and TRBJ1-5; D gene ambiguous. The ends were cut back, 2 bases at V and 2 bases at J, with 7 bases in the middle. This CDR3 region has 14 residues. CDR1 and CDR2 (germline): MNHNY, SVGAGI (reference sequence). The CDR3 protein is CASSYVGRNQPQHF. The CDR3 DNA sequence: TGTGCCAGCAGTTACGTCGGTCGCAATCAGCCCCAGCATTTT.

With respect to this clonotype: A single base separates this from a much larger clone, so it may be a read error. The chain has TRBV27 and TRBJ1-6, with D tentatively TRBD1 (6 bases). Germline values: CDR1 MNHEY, CDR2 SMNVEV (reference sequence). The CDR3 extends over 16 amino acids. Here the CDR3 DNA reads TGTGCCAGCAGTTTGGGGGCGAGCTCCTATAATTCACCCTTCCACTTT. It translates to CASSLGASSYNSPFHF.

This clonotype was observed a few times. CDR3 coding DNA: TGTGCCAGGGAACGTGGCGGGGGACGGGACAATGAGCAGTTCTTC. The encoded protein is CARERGGGRDNEQFF. The V gene is TRBV7-9, the J gene TRBJ2-1; the match to TRBD2 covers 7 bases. The CDR3 is 15 residues long. Looked up from germline, CDR1 is SEHNR and CDR2 is FQNEAQ (reference sequence). Trimming took 9 bases from V and 5 from J; bases not matched to a gene: 13.

This clonotype has only a few counts. The chain couples TRBV25-1 to TRBJ2-1; D is unresolved. The V gene lost 0 bases and the J gene lost 5 bases, with 5 bases spanning the gap. Germline V gene lookup returns CDR1 MGHDK and CDR2 SYGVNS. The CDR3 totals 13 residues. The CDR3 bases are TGTGCCAGCAGTGAATACCGAGACAATGAGCAGTTCTTC. Translated, it gives CASSEYRDNEQFF.

Only a few counts were recorded for this clonotype. The chain has TRBV10-3 and TRBJ2-5; the match to TRBD2 covers 10 bases. Per the germline V gene, CDR1 is ENHRY and CDR2 is SYGVKD. Unmatched junction bases numbered 15, after V lost 4 bases and J lost 1 base. CDR3 length: 19 amino acids. CDR3 in amino acids: CAISGTSSGSGAGQETQYF. The CDR3 bases are TGTGCCATCAGTGGAACCTCTAGCGGGAGTGGGGCGGGCCAAGAGACCCAGTACTTC.

This chain connects TRBV6-1 to TRBJ2-3; D remains ambiguous. The CDR3 is 13 amino acids. V lost 2 bases and J lost 6, with 9 bases in between. Germline lookup yields CDR1 MNHNS and CDR2 SASEGT. CDR3 loop: CASSEILDDTQYF. In DNA form, the CDR3 reads TGTGCCAGCAGTGAAATCCTCGACGATACGCAGTATTTT.